The next 19 T cell receptor beta chains were all read from a single sample in a study of blood T cell repertoires in COVID-19. Using immunoSEQ multiplex PCR, the repertoire was profiled, and TCRdb retains in-frame clones only, with some absent. The table lists tens of thousands of clones, 90% of them singletons, with around 3% in the top ten. The sequencing sample was made of peripheral blood. These receptors all come from a human donor in a cohort sampled during active COVID-19.

This clone was recorded only once. The CDR3: CASSLVREGQDEQFF. The CDR3 bases are TGTGCCAGCAGCTTGGTTCGGGAGGGCCAGGATGAGCAGTTCTTC. The genes are TRBV5-4 and TRBJ2-1; TRBD2 aligns across 8 bases. Unmatched junction bases numbered 7, after V lost 0 bases and J lost 8 bases. This CDR3 contains 15 residues. CDR1 and CDR2 from the germline V gene are SGHNT and YYREEE (reference sequence).

CDR3 loop: CASSPDITGVNGYTF. As DNA, the CDR3 is TGTGCCAGCTCACCCGATATAACAGGGGTGAACGGCTACACCTTC. This chain connects TRBV18 to TRBJ1-2, with 7 bases that match TRBD1. The CDR3 has 15 residues. The J segment lost 8 bases and the V segment lost 3 bases, leaving 12 bases of the junction unmatched. CDR1 is KGHSH and CDR2 is LQKENI in the germline V gene.

This sequence joins TRBV5-1 and TRBJ2-7; 7 bases are a match to TRBD1. V lost 4 bases, J lost 4 bases, and 8 bases stayed unmatched. The CDR3 sequence is 14 residues long. Per germline, CDR1 SGHRS and CDR2 YFSETQ. In DNA form, the CDR3 reads TGCGCCAGCAGCCTGGGGGACAGCGGATACGAGCAGTACTTC. Its protein is CASSLGDSGYEQYF.

The CDR3 protein is CASSLYASGSLADTQYF. CDR3 bases: TGTGCCAGCAGCCTATACGCTAGCGGGAGTTTGGCAGATACGCAGTATTTT. The chain employs TRBV7-8 and TRBJ2-3, with TRBD2 identical over 10 bases. CDR3 length: 17 residues. V shed 5 bases, J shed 4 bases, and the junction held 12 bases outside the gene matches. Germline CDR1 reads SGHVS; CDR2 reads FQNEAQ.

This chain joins TRBV5-1 and TRBJ2-7; D remains unclear. Trimming removed 4 bases from V and 5 bases from J, with 10 bases in between. The CDR3 covers 12 residues. CDR1 is SGHRS, CDR2 YFSETQ, per germline. DNA of the CDR3: TGCGCCAGCAGCCCCCCCGCGGACGAGCAGTACTTC. This gives the protein CASSPPADEQYF.

The rearrangement links TRBV7-3 to TRBJ1-2, with 7 bases fitting TRBD1. The CDR3 length is 14 residues. Germline V CDR1 and CDR2: SGHTA, FQGTGA. With V trimmed by 4 bases and J by 7 bases, 9 bases remained unmatched. In DNA, the CDR3 is TGTGCCAGCAGCTCAACAGGGGTTAAGGGTGGCTACACCTTC. Amino acid sequence: CASSSTGVKGGYTF.

The chain is built from TRBV29-1 and TRBJ1-1, with D unresolved. CDR1 and CDR2 (germline): SQVTM, ANQGSEA. V was trimmed by 6 bases and J by 4 bases, leaving 30 bases between them. There are 18 residues in the CDR3. CDR3 coding DNA: TGCAGCGTCACCAAGAAGGGTTGGAGGGAATCTCTCGCCACTGAAGCTTTCTTT. Its protein is CSVTKKGWRESLATEAFF. The full variable domain, rest sourced from reference TRBV29-1 and TRBJ1-1, is SAVISQKPSRDICQRGTSLTIQCQVDSQVTMMFWYRQQPGQSLTLIATANQGSEATYESGFVIDKFPISRPNLTFSTLTVSNMSPEDSSIYLCSVTKKGWRESLATEAFFGQGTRLTVV.

This sequence joins TRBV27 and TRBJ2-1; maybe TRBD2 (6 bases). This CDR3 has 14 residues. Per germline, CDR1 MNHEY and CDR2 SMNVEV (reference sequence). Deletions cut 2 bases from V and 8 bases from J, with 13 bases between. CDR3 DNA sequence: TGTGCCAGCAGTTTAAGTGGAGGGAGGCATGAGCAGTTCTTC. Encoded protein: CASSLSGGRHEQFF.

The chain carries TRBV15 and TRBJ2-3, with a weak D call TRBD2 (6 bases). Per germline, CDR1 LNHNV and CDR2 YYDKDF (reference sequence). The CDR3 is 16 residues long. The V end lost 3 bases, the J end lost 4 bases, and 17 bases lay between the germline ends. The CDR3 DNA follows: TGTGCCACCAGCAGCTCAGGAGGGAGCTACCCAGATACGCAGTATTTT. Encoded protein: CATSSSGGSYPDTQYF. The full variable domain, completed using reference TRBV15 and TRBJ2-3, is DAMVIQNPRYQVTQFGKPVTLSCSQTLNHNVMYWYQQKSSQAPKLLFHYYDKDFNNEADTPDNFQSRRPNTSFCFLDIRSPGLGDTAMYLCATSSSGGSYPDTQYFGPGTRLTVL.

The V and J genes are TRBV5-1 and TRBJ2-5; TRBD1 matches at 9 bases. Per germline, CDR1 SGHRS and CDR2 YFSETQ. Germline trimming cut 2 bases from V and 5 bases from J; bases unmatched to any gene: 4. There are 14 residues in the CDR3. As DNA, the CDR3 is TGCGCCAGCAGCTTACAGGGGGCTGGGGAGACCCAGTACTTC. Amino acid sequence: CASSLQGAGETQYF.

This chain joins TRBV19 and TRBJ2-7; 11 bases agree with TRBD2. Germline V gives CDR1 LNHDA, CDR2 SQIVND (reference sequence). V lost 4 bases and J lost 6; bases outside the gene matches: 8. CDR3 size: 15 residues. The CDR3 DNA follows: TGTGCCAGTAGTAATGAGACTAGCGGGATAAGCGAGCAGTACTTC. Translation: CASSNETSGISEQYF.

The V gene is TRBV5-5, the J gene TRBJ2-5; 9 bases are a match to TRBD2. This CDR3 is built from 16 residues. The germline V gene has CDR1 SGHKS and CDR2 YYEKEE (reference sequence). J gave up 6 bases and V 0 bases, and 9 bases lay outside the gene matches. CDR3 amino acids: CASSLGGGRAVKTQYF. In DNA form, the CDR3 reads TGTGCCAGCAGCTTGGGGGGCGGGAGGGCCGTGAAGACCCAGTACTTC.

CDR3 DNA: TGTGCCAGCAGTTTACAGGGTACGGGCAATCAGCCCCAGCATTTT. This translates into CASSLQGTGNQPQHF. J is TRBJ1-5 and V is TRBV28, with D possibly TRBD1 on 5 matching bases. This CDR3 comprises 15 residues. Germline CDR1 MDHEN, CDR2 SYDVKM. Trimming shortened V by 2 bases and J by 2 bases, and 10 bases separated the two germline ends. The full variable domain, with the rest looked up from reference TRBV28 and TRBJ1-5, is DVKVTQSSRYLVKRTGEKVFLECVQDMDHENMFWYRQDPGLGLRLIYFSYDVKMKEKGDIPEGYSVSREKKERFSLILESASTNQTSMYLCASSLQGTGNQPQHFGDGTRLSIL.

V usage is TRBV6-1 and J usage is TRBJ1-2; D unresolved. CDR1 is MNHNS, CDR2 SASEGT, per germline. The CDR3 totals 14 residues. V was shortened by 0 bases and J by 10 bases, with 15 bases between the two germline ends. For the CDR3, the DNA is TGTGCCAGCAGTGAAGCCAGGCCCCCTGTTTTCTACACCTTC. It is translated as CASSEARPPVFYTF.

This clone is a singleton in its sample. The chain couples TRBV28 to TRBJ2-7; 7 bases line up with TRBD1. V gave up 5 bases and J gave up 0 bases; unmatched junction bases: 13. The CDR3 is 17 residues long. CDR1 MDHEN and CDR2 SYDVKM come from the germline V gene. DNA of the CDR3: TGTGCCAGCAGTCCCCCTCGGACAGGTTATAGCTCCTACGAGCAGTACTTC. Translation: CASSPPRTGYSSYEQYF. Full variable domain (remainder filled in from reference TRBV28 and TRBJ2-7): DVKVTQSSRYLVKRTGEKVFLECVQDMDHENMFWYRQDPGLGLRLIYFSYDVKMKEKGDIPEGYSVSREKKERFSLILESASTNQTSMYLCASSPPRTGYSSYEQYFGPGTRLTVT.

This rearrangement joins TRBV11-2 to TRBJ2-7; D gene unclear. The V gene's germline CDR1 is SGHAT and CDR2 FQNNGV. The CDR3 covers 10 residues. Trimming pared 10 bases from V and 1 base from J, leaving 5 bases between. CDR3 protein: CATGSYEQYF. As DNA, the CDR3 is TGTGCCACCGGTTCCTACGAGCAGTACTTC. Based on the CDR3 plus reference TRBV11-2 and TRBJ2-7, the full variable domain is EAGVAQSPRYKIIEKRQSVAFWCNPISGHATLYWYQQILGQGPKLLIQFQNNGVVDDSQLPKDRFSAERLKGVDSTLKIQPAKLEDSAVYLCATGSYEQYFGPGTRLTVT.

J is TRBJ1-1 and V is TRBV20-1; possible D gene TRBD1, 5 bases. The CDR3 is 12 residues long. Germline lookup yields CDR1 DFQATT and CDR2 SNEGSKA (reference sequence). V shed 3 bases and J shed 6 bases, with 11 bases lying between them. Written as DNA, the CDR3 is TGCAGTGCTAGTGGCTCGGGGGCTGAAGCTTTCTTT. It translates to CSASGSGAEAFF.

DNA for the CDR3: TGCGCCAGCAGCTTCCCGGACAGGGGAGTGGGCACTGAAGCTTTCTTT. It encodes CASSFPDRGVGTEAFF. V and J are TRBV5-1 and TRBJ1-1; 9 nucleotides line up with TRBD1. The CDR3 has 16 amino acids. With V trimmed by 2 bases and J by 4 bases, 9 bases remained unmatched. CDR1 and CDR2 (germline): SGHRS, YFSETQ.

The chain employs TRBV11-2 and TRBJ1-2; a weak D match, TRBD1 (5 bases). This CDR3 is built from 12 residues. V lost 3 bases and J 4 bases, leaving 6 bases between the germline ends. The V gene's germline CDR1 is SGHAT and CDR2 FQNNGV. DNA for the CDR3: TGTGCCAGCAGCTTCGGGGGCTATGGCTACACCTTC. It codes for CASSFGGYGYTF.